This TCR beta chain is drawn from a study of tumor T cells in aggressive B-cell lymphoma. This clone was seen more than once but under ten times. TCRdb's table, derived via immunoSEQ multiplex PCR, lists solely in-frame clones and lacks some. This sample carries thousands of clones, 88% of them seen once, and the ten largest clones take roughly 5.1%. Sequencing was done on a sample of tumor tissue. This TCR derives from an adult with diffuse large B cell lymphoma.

The chain's CDR3 is CASSLGGAGGDTQYF. The CDR3 bases are TGTGCCAGCAGCTTGGGGGGGGCGGGAGGAGATACGCAGTATTTT. This sequence joins TRBV7-3 and TRBJ2-3; TRBD2 agrees at 8 bases. Germline loops: CDR1 SGHTA, CDR2 FQGTGA. This CDR3 comprises 15 residues. V shed 3 bases and J 5 bases; nucleotides not matched to a gene: 7.